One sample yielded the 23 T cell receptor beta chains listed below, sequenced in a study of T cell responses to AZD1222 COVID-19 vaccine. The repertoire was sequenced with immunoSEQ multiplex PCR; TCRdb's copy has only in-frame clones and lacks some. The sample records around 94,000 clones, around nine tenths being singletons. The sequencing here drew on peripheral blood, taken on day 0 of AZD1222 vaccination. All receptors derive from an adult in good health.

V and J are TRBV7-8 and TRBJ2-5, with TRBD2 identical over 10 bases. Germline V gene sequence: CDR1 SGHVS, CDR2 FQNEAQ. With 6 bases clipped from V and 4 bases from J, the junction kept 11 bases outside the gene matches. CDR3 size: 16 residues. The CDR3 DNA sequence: TGTGCCAGCAGTCCAGCGGGGGGGGCCGGGCCAGAGACCCAGTACTTC. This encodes CASSPAGGAGPETQYF.

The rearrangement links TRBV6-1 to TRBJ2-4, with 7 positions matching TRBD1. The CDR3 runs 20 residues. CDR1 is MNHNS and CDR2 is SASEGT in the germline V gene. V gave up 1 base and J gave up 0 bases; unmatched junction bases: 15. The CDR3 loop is CASSEDGRGIVGLAKNIQYF. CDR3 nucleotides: TGTGCCAGCAGTGAAGACGGCAGGGGGATTGTGGGGTTAGCCAAAAACATTCAGTACTTC.

The CDR3 sequence: CASSLGRRGYEQYF. The CDR3 region has the DNA TGTGCCAGCAGCTTAGGTAGGCGCGGCTACGAGCAGTACTTC. This chain joins TRBV13 and TRBJ2-7, with D unresolved. V was pared by 0 bases and J by 3 bases, with 9 bases between. This CDR3 region has 14 residues. The germline gives CDR1 PRHDT, CDR2 FYEKMQ (reference sequence).

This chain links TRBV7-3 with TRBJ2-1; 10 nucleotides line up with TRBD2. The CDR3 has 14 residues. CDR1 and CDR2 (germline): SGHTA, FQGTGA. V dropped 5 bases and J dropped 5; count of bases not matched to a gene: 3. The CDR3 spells CASSISGGNNEQFF. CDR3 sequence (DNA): TGTGCCAGCAGCATTAGCGGGGGGAACAATGAGCAGTTCTTC.

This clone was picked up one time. Written as DNA, the CDR3 is TGCAGCGTTGAAGTGGCAGGAAGCAATCAGCCCCAGCATTTT. This gives the protein CSVEVAGSNQPQHF. The J gene is TRBJ1-5, the V gene TRBV29-1; D is unclear. The CDR3 is 14 residues long. Trimming shortened V by 1 base and J by 1 base, and 8 bases separated the two germline ends. Germline V gives CDR1 SQVTM, CDR2 ANQGSEA.

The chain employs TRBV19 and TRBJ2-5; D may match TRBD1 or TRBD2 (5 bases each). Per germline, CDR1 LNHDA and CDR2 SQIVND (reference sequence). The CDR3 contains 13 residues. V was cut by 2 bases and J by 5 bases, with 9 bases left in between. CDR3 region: CASSIWGSETQYF. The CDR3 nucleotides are TGTGCCAGTAGTATATGGGGGTCGGAGACCCAGTACTTC.

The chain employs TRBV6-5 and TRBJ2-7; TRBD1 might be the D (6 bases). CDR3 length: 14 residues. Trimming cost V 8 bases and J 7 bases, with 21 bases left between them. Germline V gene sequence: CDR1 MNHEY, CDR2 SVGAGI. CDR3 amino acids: CASSNMAGVGEQYF. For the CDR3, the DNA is TGTGCCAGCTCGAACATGGCAGGGGTGGGAGAGCAGTACTTC.

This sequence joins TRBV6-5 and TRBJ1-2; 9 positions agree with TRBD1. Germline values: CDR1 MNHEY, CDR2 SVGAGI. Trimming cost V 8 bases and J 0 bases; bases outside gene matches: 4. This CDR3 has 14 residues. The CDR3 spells CASGRDRANYGYTF. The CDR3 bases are TGTGCCAGCGGGCGGGACAGGGCTAACTATGGCTACACCTTC.

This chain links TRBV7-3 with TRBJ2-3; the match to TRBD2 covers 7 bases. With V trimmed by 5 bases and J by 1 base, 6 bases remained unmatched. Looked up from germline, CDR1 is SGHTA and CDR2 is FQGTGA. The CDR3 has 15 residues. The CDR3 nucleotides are TGTGCCAGCAGCGTCGACGGACTAGGCACAGATACGCAGTATTTT. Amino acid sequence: CASSVDGLGTDTQYF.

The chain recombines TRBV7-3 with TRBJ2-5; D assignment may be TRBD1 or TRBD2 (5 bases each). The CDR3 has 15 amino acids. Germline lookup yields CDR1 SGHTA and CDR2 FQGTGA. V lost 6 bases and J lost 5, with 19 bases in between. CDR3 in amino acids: CASSFYSGPRETQYF. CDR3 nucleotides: TGTGCCAGCAGTTTCTATTCGGGACCCAGGGAGACCCAGTACTTC.

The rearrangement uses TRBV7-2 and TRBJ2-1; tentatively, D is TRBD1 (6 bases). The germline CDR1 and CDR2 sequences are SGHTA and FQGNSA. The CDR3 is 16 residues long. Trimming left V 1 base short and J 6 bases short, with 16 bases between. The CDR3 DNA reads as TGTGCCAGCAGCTTAGTAGACCAGGGCAGGGGCAATGAGCAGTTCTTC. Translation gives CASSLVDQGRGNEQFF.

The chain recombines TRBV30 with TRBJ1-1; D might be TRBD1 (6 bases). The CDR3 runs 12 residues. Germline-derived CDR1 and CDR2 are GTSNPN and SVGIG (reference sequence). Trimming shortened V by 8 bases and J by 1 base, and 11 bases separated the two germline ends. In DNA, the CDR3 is TGTGCCCGGGGGCAGGGGAACACTGAAGCTTTCTTT. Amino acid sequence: CARGQGNTEAFF.

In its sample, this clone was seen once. CDR3 sequence reads: CASSLGGSYGYTF. The CDR3, as DNA: TGTGCCAGCAGCTTAGGGGGCTCCTATGGCTACACCTTC. V gene TRBV11-1 combines with J gene TRBJ1-2; D might be TRBD1 (5 bases). The V end was cut by 1 base, the J end by 4 bases, with 7 bases between. From germline, CDR1 is SGHAT and CDR2 FQDESV (reference sequence). The CDR3 spans 13 residues.

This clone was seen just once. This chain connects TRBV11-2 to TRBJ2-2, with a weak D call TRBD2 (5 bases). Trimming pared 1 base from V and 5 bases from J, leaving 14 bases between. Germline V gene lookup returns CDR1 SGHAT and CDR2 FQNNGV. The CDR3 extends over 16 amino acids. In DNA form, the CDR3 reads TGTGCCAGCAGCTTAGGGTTGAGGGCGATTACCGGGGAGCTGTTTTTT. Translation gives CASSLGLRAITGELFF.

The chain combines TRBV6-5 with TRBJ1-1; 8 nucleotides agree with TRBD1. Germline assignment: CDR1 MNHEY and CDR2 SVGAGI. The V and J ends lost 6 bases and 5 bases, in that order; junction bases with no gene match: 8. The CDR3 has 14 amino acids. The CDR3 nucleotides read TGTGCCAGCAGCCTGACAGGGGCGGGAACTGAAGCTTTCTTT. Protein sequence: CASSLTGAGTEAFF.

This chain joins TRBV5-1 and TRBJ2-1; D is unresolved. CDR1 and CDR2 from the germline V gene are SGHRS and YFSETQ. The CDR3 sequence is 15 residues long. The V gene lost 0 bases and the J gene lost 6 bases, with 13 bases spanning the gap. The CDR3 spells CASSLGTATSNEQFF. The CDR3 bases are TGCGCCAGCAGCTTGGGGACCGCGACCTCCAATGAGCAGTTCTTC.

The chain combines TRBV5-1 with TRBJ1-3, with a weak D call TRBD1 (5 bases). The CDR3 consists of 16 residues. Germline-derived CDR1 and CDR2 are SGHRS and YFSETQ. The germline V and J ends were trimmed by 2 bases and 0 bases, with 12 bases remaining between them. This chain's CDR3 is CASSLDGTLSGNTIYF. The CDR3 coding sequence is TGCGCCAGCAGCTTAGACGGGACCCTCTCTGGAAACACCATATATTTT. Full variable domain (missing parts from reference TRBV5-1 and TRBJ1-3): KAGVTQTPRYLIKTRGQQVTLSCSPISGHRSVSWYQQTPGQGLQFLFEYFSETQRNKGNFPGRFSGRQFSNSRSEMNVSTLELGDSALYLCASSLDGTLSGNTIYFGEGSWLTVV.

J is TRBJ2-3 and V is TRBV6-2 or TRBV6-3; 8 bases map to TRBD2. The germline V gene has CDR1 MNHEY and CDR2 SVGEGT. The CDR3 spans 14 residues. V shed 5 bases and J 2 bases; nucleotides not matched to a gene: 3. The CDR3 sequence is CASSSGGATDTQYF. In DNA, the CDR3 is TGTGCCAGCAGTAGCGGGGGCGCCACAGATACGCAGTATTTT.

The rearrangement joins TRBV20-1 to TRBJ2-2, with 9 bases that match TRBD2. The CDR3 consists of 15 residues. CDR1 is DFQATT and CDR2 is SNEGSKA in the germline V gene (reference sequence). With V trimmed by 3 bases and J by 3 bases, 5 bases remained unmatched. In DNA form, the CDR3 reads TGCAGTGCTAGTAAGGTAGCGGGGGACACCGGGGAGCTGTTTTTT. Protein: CSASKVAGDTGELFF.

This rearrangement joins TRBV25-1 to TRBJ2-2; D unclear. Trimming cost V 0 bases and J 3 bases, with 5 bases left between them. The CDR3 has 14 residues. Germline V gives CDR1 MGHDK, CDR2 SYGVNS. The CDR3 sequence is CASSEYRDTGELFF. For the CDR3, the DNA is TGTGCCAGCAGTGAATATAGAGACACCGGGGAGCTGTTTTTT.

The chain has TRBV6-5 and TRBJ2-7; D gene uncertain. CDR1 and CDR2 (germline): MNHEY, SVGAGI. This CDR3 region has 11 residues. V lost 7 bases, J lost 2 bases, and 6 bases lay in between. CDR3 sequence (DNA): TGTGCCAGCAAGCGCCCCTACGAGCAGTACTTC. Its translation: CASKRPYEQYF.

CDR3 coding DNA: TGTGCCAGCAGTGACAGGGACAGGGGGCGCCGAAAGTTCTTC. This gives the protein CASSDRDRGRRKFF. The chain employs TRBV6-4 and TRBJ2-1, with 12 nucleotides matching TRBD1. V lost 2 bases and J lost 14; bases outside the gene matches: 7. The CDR3 extends over 14 amino acids. Germline CDR1 MRHNA, CDR2 SNTAGT.

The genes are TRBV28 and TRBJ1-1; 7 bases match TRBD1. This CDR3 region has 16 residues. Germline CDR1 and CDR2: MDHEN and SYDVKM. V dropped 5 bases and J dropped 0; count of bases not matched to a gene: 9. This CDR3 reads CASSQLTGILNTEAFF. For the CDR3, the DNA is TGTGCCAGCAGTCAGCTGACAGGGATATTGAACACTGAAGCTTTCTTT.